This entry lists 20 T cell receptor beta chains sequenced from one sample in a study of immune evolution from preneoplasia to lung adenocarcinoma. TCRdb's table, derived via immunoSEQ multiplex PCR, lists solely in-frame clones and lacks some. The sample contains about 5,000 clones, over 65% of which appear only once. Specimen: FFPE adjacent normal lung tissue. The receptors stem from a person aged 65 to 79 with lung adenocarcinoma.

This chain uses TRBV6-6 with TRBJ2-1; the D gene is possibly TRBD2 (7 bases). Trimming left V 9 bases short and J 6 bases short, with 18 bases between. The V gene's germline CDR1 is MNHNY and CDR2 SVGAGI (reference sequence). CDR3 length equals 14 residues. The CDR3: CASSNRGGSNEQFF. CDR3 coding DNA: TGTGCCAGTAGTAATCGCGGGGGCTCCAATGAGCAGTTCTTC.

J is TRBJ2-7 and V is TRBV2; the match to TRBD2 covers 7 bases. This CDR3 region has 15 residues. V lost 1 base and J lost 5; bases outside the gene matches: 8. Germline V CDR1 and CDR2: SNHLY, FYNNEI. The CDR3 loop is CASSEDTAGRDEQYF. The CDR3 DNA reads as TGTGCCAGCAGTGAAGACACGGCAGGGAGGGACGAGCAGTACTTC.

The rearrangement links TRBV21-1 to TRBJ1-2; TRBD1 was called by the table and not checked on the DNA. TRBV21-1 is termed a pseudogene. The CDR3 consists of 13 residues. The CDR3 sequence: CASSSFGLSGYTF. The CDR3 DNA is TGTGCCAGCAGCAGTTTTGGGCTCTCTGGCTACACCTTC.

The rearrangement joins TRBV11-1 to TRBJ1-5; 8 bases agree with TRBD1. Germline lookup yields CDR1 SGHAT and CDR2 FQDESV (reference sequence). The CDR3 runs to 15 residues. V lost 1 base to trimming and J lost 1 base; unmatched junction nucleotides: 0. The CDR3 DNA is TGTGCCAGCAGCTTAGGGACAGGGAGCAATCAGCCCCAGCATTTT. Residues: CASSLGTGSNQPQHF.

This chain joins TRBV9 and TRBJ1-3; perhaps TRBD1 as D (6 bases). Germline CDR1 and CDR2: SGDLS and YYNGEE. Trimming removed 0 bases from V and 2 bases from J, with 9 bases in between. The CDR3 is 15 residues long. The CDR3 is CASSVDSGAGNTIYF. Written as DNA, the CDR3 is TGTGCCAGCAGCGTAGATTCAGGGGCTGGAAACACCATATATTTT. Full variable domain (rest looked up from reference TRBV9 and TRBJ1-3): DSGVTQTPKHLITATGQRVTLRCSPRSGDLSVYWYQQSLDQGLQFLIQYYNGEERAKGNILERFSAQQFPDLHSELNLSSLELGDSALYFCASSVDSGAGNTIYFGEGSWLTVV.

This clone was observed a few times. The chain recombines TRBV10-3 with TRBJ2-3; the D gene is possibly TRBD2 (6 bases). The ends were cut back, 10 bases at V and 3 bases at J, with 11 bases in the middle. The CDR3 spans 12 residues. The germline CDR1 and CDR2 sequences are ENHRY and SYGVKD. In nucleotides, the CDR3 is TGTGCCACGAAGGAGGGGACAGATACGCAGTATTTT. Translated, it gives CATKEGTDTQYF.

The J gene is TRBJ2-3, the V gene TRBV5-1; 7 bases agree with TRBD1. CDR3 length: 15 residues. Germline values: CDR1 SGHRS, CDR2 YFSETQ. V was clipped by 2 bases and J by 5 bases; unmatched bases: 8. CDR3 residues: CASSFTAGGQDTQYF. The CDR3 region has the DNA TGCGCCAGCAGCTTCACGGCAGGGGGTCAAGATACGCAGTATTTT.

This sequence joins TRBV19 and TRBJ2-2, with 7 nucleotides matching TRBD2. CDR1 LNHDA and CDR2 SQIVND come from the germline V gene (reference sequence). Germline trimming cut 7 bases from V and 0 bases from J; bases unmatched to any gene: 8. This CDR3 is 16 amino acids long. The CDR3 here is CASKTSRTSNTGELFF. The CDR3 coding sequence is TGTGCCAGTAAGACTAGCCGAACTTCGAACACCGGGGAGCTGTTTTTT.

This chain uses TRBV7-8 with TRBJ1-5; 7 nucleotides line up with TRBD1. J lost 0 bases, V lost 5 bases, and 7 bases had no gene match. The CDR3 length is 16 residues. The germline CDR1 and CDR2 sequences are SGHVS and FQNEAQ. The CDR3 is CASSPEQGLSNQPQHF. The CDR3, as DNA: TGTGCCAGCAGCCCGGAACAGGGGCTTAGCAATCAGCCCCAGCATTTT. The full variable domain, in which reference TRBV7-8 and TRBJ1-5 provide the parts outside the CDR3, is GAGVSQSPRYKVAKRGQDVALRCDPISGHVSLFWYQQALGQGPEFLTYFQNEAQLDKSGLPSDRFFAERPEGSVSTLKIQRTQQEDSAVYLCASSPEQGLSNQPQHFGDGTRLSIL.

This chain links TRBV5-1 with TRBJ1-2; TRBD1 aligns across 7 bases. V was clipped by 4 bases and J by 1 base; unmatched bases: 4. CDR1 is SGHRS, CDR2 YFSETQ, per germline. The CDR3 is made up of 14 amino acids. The CDR3 loop reads CASSVGQLNYGYTF. CDR3 nucleotides: TGCGCCAGCAGCGTGGGACAGCTTAACTATGGCTACACCTTC.

The chain is built from TRBV11-2 and TRBJ2-5, with 8 bases that match TRBD2. The CDR3 is made up of 17 amino acids. Germline V gene data show CDR1 as SGHAT and CDR2 as FQNNGV. J gave up 5 bases and V 1 base, and 12 bases lay outside the gene matches. The CDR3 DNA follows: TGTGCCAGCAGCTTAGCCGGGCCGGGGGGGGTTTCGGAGACCCAGTACTTC. Translating gives CASSLAGPGGVSETQYF.

The chain combines TRBV6-5 with TRBJ1-1; D is undetermined. Germline CDR1 and CDR2: MNHEY and SVGAGI. Trimming shortened V by 3 bases and J by 3 bases, and 11 bases separated the two germline ends. This CDR3 contains 14 residues. CDR3 in amino acids: CASSYSPGDTEAFF. The CDR3 DNA is TGTGCCAGCAGTTATTCGCCGGGCGACACTGAAGCTTTCTTT.

The chain couples TRBV15 to TRBJ1-3; D is uncertain. The CDR3 loop spans 16 amino acids. With 0 bases removed from V and 4 bases from J, the gap between germline ends came to 13 bases. Germline-derived CDR1 and CDR2 are LNHNV and YYDKDF (reference sequence). DNA of the CDR3: TGTGCCACCAGCAGAGACCGGCCAGGCGGCGGAAACACCATATATTTT. This sequence encodes CATSRDRPGGGNTIYF.

CDR3 DNA: TGTGCCAGCAGCCAGGACGGCCTTAACACCGGGGAGCTGTTTTTT. Protein sequence: CASSQDGLNTGELFF. J is TRBJ2-2 and V is TRBV7-3; no clear D. Trimming removed 5 bases at V and 2 bases at J, with 12 bases between. This CDR3 comprises 15 residues. Per germline, CDR1 SGHTA and CDR2 FQGTGA.

This sequence joins TRBV10-1 and TRBJ2-7; 7 positions match TRBD1. The germline V gene encodes CDR1 WNHNN and CDR2 SYGVQD (reference sequence). The CDR3 sequence is 14 residues long. V shed 6 bases and J 4 bases; nucleotides not matched to a gene: 9. DNA of the CDR3: TGCGCCAGCAGCAGGGGGACGGATTTATACGAGCAGTACTTC. Amino acid sequence: CASSRGTDLYEQYF.

The rearrangement joins TRBV28 to TRBJ2-7, with TRBD2 as a possible D gene (5 bases). The CDR3 extends over 15 amino acids. Trimming took off 6 bases at V and 1 base at J, with 16 bases between the two ends. The germline CDR1 and CDR2 sequences are MDHEN and SYDVKM. The CDR3 DNA sequence: TGTGCCAGCAGCCCCTTCGCGGGCCCTTCCTACGAGCAGTACTTC. Its protein is CASSPFAGPSYEQYF.

The rearrangement uses TRBV7-2 and TRBJ2-5; tentatively, D is TRBD2 (5 bases). Germline CDR1 reads SGHTA; CDR2 reads FQGNSA. V shed 3 bases and J shed 5 bases, with 10 bases lying between them. This CDR3 is 13 amino acids long. CDR3 region: CASSFDPGETQYF. The DNA of the CDR3 is TGTGCCAGCAGCTTCGACCCGGGGGAGACCCAGTACTTC. Based on the CDR3 plus reference TRBV7-2 and TRBJ2-5, the full variable domain is GAGVSQSPSNKVTEKGKDVELRCDPISGHTALYWYRQSLGQGLEFLIYFQGNSAPDKSGLPSDRFSAERTGGSVSTLTIQRTQQEDSAVYLCASSFDPGETQYFGPGTRLLVL.

On this clone itself: One end of the junction fails to match germline, which may point to a read error. The chain recombines TRBV5-6 with TRBJ1-4; a weak D match, TRBD1 (6 bases). Germline V CDR1 and CDR2: SGHDT, YYEEEE. The CDR3 is 13 amino acids. CDR3 sequence reads: CASSLGADEKLFF. Written as DNA, the CDR3 is TGTGCCAGCAGTTTGGGGGCTGATGAAAAACTGTTTTTT.

The rearrangement links TRBV5-6 to TRBJ2-3, with D unclear. Germline V CDR1 and CDR2: SGHDT, YYEEEE. V was clipped by 0 bases and J by 4 bases, with 6 bases between them. The CDR3 is 13 amino acids. The CDR3: CASSLGEADTQYF. In DNA, the CDR3 is TGTGCCAGCAGCTTGGGAGAGGCAGATACGCAGTATTTT.

This clone was observed a single time. The genes are TRBV2 and TRBJ1-4; maybe TRBD1 (5 bases). The CDR3 runs 13 residues. V lost 11 bases and J lost 8, with 18 bases in between. Germline V gene sequence: CDR1 SNHLY, CDR2 FYNNEI. CDR3 sequence (DNA): TGTGCCCAGGTTGATGGGGGTGGCGAAAAACTGTTTTTT. Amino acid sequence: CAQVDGGGEKLFF.